Reported below is one TCR beta chain. The data are from a study of T-cell reconstitution after alpha-beta-depleted transplantation in children. Trimming cost V 5 bases and J 3 bases, with 10 bases left between them. The V gene's germline CDR1 is SEHNR and CDR2 FQNEAQ (reference sequence). The CDR3 consists of 13 residues. Molecular barcoding with unique molecular identifiers was used for the TCRbeta library. TCRdb called the PCR reads again in MiXCR, with one record for every CDR3 protein. The table records some 500,000 distinct CDR3 sequences, approximately 20% of them present only once. The V gene is TRBV7-9, the J gene TRBJ1-1; D unclear. This receptor was obtained from a human donor who donated a stem cell graft to a child with acute lymphoblastic leukemia. This sample comprised PBMCs from the stem cell graft donor, obtained from the stem cell graft. The CDR3 region has the DNA TGTGCCAGCAGCCCCGAGGAGGACACTGAAGCTTTCTTT. This encodes CASSPEEDTEAFF.